This TCR beta chain was observed in a study of T cells in Graves' hyperthyroidism and ophthalmopathy. Study summary: Specimen type is peripheral blood, collected at initial diagnosis prior to any treatment.

Study-wide points: Ophthalmopathy was separated from stable hyperthyroidism by a 13 V-J model. Expanded thyroid clonotypes (above 0.001) were mostly also found in blood.

Stable Graves' hyperthyroidism meant no ophthalmopathy progression within 18 months. Per the germline V gene, CDR1 is MNHNY and CDR2 is SVGAGI (reference sequence). V lost 2 bases and J lost 6; bases outside the gene matches: 13. The CDR3 runs 16 residues. There are a few counts of this clonotype. Its antigen is as yet unknown. RNA transcripts served as the template for amplifying TCR beta CDR3 regions. First-round RT-PCR with HTBI primers amplified the TCR CDR3 region. Each CDR3 protein gets one entry after TCRdb re-called the multiplex PCR reads with MiXCR. The repertoire holds more than 300,000 distinct CDR3 sequences, with 13% as singletons.

The chain joins TRBV6-6 to TRBJ2-7; TRBD2 aligns across 7 bases. Sequenced: blood. The origin of this receptor is a woman aged 18-29 years with Graves' hyperthyroidism. The CDR3 DNA follows: TGTGCCAGCAGTTACCCGCCTGGGGCGGGAGTTACCGAGCAGTACTTC. Its protein product is CASSYPPGAGVTEQYF.